This T cell receptor beta chain was captured in a study of T cells after yellow fever vaccination. Study-wide points: Weaker overall was a secondary response that nonetheless peaked faster, on day 5 versus 15. A large majority of primary-vaccination clones showed up again after the booster (roughly 95% CD4, around 88% CD8). Abundant bulk-derived clonotypes could contaminate FACS-sorted repertoires. A minor fraction of clonotypes spanned both CD4 and CD8 compartments.

The germline V gene has CDR1 DFQATT and CDR2 SNEGSKA (reference sequence). CDR3 length equals 15 residues. The J segment lost 0 bases and the V segment lost 6 bases, leaving 7 bases of the junction unmatched. In its sample, this clonotype was seen a few times. Its specificity is unknown. MiXCR, applied by TCRdb to the 5' RACE reads, yields one record per CDR3 protein. Among a few hundred thousand distinct CDR3 sequences, 6.9% were seen once, and the ten largest hold roughly 0.9%. The receptor's source is a man younger than 40 who received the YFV17D yellow fever vaccine. The material sequenced was CD4+ T cells sorted from PBMCs, taken 15 days after the yellow fever booster vaccination. The chain uses TRBV20-1 and TRBJ2-7; 11 nucleotides align to TRBD2. CDR3 sequence (DNA): TGCAGTGCCAGACTAGCGGGAAAGGCCTCCTACGAGCAGTACTTC. Residues: CSARLAGKASYEQYF.